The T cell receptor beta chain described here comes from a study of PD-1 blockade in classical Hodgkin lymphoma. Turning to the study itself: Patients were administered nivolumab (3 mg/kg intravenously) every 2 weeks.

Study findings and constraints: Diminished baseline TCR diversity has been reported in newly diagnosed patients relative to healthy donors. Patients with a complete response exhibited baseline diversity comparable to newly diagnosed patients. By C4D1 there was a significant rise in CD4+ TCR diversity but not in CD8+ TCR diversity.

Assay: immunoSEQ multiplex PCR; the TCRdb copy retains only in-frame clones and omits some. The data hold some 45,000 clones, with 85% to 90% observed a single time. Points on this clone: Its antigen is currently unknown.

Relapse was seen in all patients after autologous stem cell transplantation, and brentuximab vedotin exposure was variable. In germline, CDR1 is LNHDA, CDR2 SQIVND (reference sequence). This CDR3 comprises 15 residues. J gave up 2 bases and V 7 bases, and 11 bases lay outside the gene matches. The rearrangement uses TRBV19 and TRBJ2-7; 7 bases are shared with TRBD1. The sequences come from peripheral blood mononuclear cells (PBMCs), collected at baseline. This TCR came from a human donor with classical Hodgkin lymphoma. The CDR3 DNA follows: TGTGCCAGTATCCCATCAGGTCAGGGGGCCTACGAGCAGTACTTC. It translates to CASIPSGQGAYEQYF.